The 21 T cell receptor beta chains below come from one sample, sequenced in a study of blood T cell repertoires in COVID-19. The method was immunoSEQ multiplex PCR; TCRdb's version includes in-frame clones alone and lacks a portion of them. Here the sample spans approximately 310,000 clones, roughly 85% being singletons. Sequenced material: PBMCs or T cells enriched from blood (not recorded which). The receptors derive from a woman aged 25 to 39 who had been exposed to COVID-19.

In this sample, this clone turned up many times. The chain is built from TRBV2 and TRBJ2-1; D is unclear. Looked up from germline, CDR1 is SNHLY and CDR2 is FYNNEI. V gave up 3 bases and J gave up 7 bases, with 7 bases separating them. This CDR3 comprises 12 residues. This CDR3 is CASSEVRNEQFF. The CDR3, as DNA: TGTGCCAGCAGTGAGGTTAGAAATGAGCAGTTCTTC.

V gene TRBV3-1 (or the pseudogene TRBV3-2) combines with J gene TRBJ1-3; D unresolved. The CDR3 is 12 residues long. Trimming shortened V by 0 bases and J by 7 bases, and 4 bases separated the two germline ends. In germline, CDR1 is LGHDT, CDR2 YNNKEL (reference sequence). The DNA of the CDR3 is TGTGCCAGCAGCCAAGAAGCGAACACCATATATTTT. Its translation is CASSQEANTIYF.

J is TRBJ2-7 and V is TRBV5-6; 9 bases agree with TRBD2. The CDR3 sequence is 15 residues long. Germline CDR1 SGHDT, CDR2 YYEEEE. The junction had 4 bases not matched to a gene; V was cut back by 1 base and J by 2 bases. The CDR3 region has the DNA TGTGCCAGCAGCTTGTGGCTAGCGGGGACCTACGAGCAGTACTTC. Residues: CASSLWLAGTYEQYF.

This clone was counted once. Within the sample, other DNA sequences also encode this same CDR3. The chain employs TRBV10-3 and TRBJ2-5, with 8 bases fitting TRBD1. The CDR3 extends over 15 amino acids. With 2 bases clipped from V and 2 bases from J, the junction kept 4 bases outside the gene matches. Looked up from germline, CDR1 is ENHRY and CDR2 is SYGVKD. In DNA form, the CDR3 reads TGTGCCATCAGTGAGAGAGACAGGGGACAAGAGACCCAGTACTTC. Translation gives CAISERDRGQETQYF.

The CDR3 sequence: CSVRQGIGTEAFF. The CDR3 region has the DNA TGCAGCGTTCGGCAGGGGATCGGTACTGAAGCTTTCTTT. The J gene is TRBJ1-1, the V gene TRBV29-1; D possibly corresponds to TRBD1 (6 bases). CDR3 length: 13 residues. Looked up from germline, CDR1 is SQVTM and CDR2 is ANQGSEA. Between the trimmed V and J ends, which lost 5 bases and 5 bases, there was a span of 15 bases.

This clone was seen a handful of times. The gene calls are TRBV7-9 and TRBJ1-2, with 9 positions matching TRBD1. Trimming cost V 4 bases and J 2 bases; bases outside gene matches: 8. In germline, CDR1 is SEHNR, CDR2 FQNEAQ (reference sequence). CDR3 size: 16 residues. This CDR3 is CASSSAKGQGNYGYTF. The CDR3 DNA reads TGTGCCAGCAGCTCTGCCAAGGGACAGGGAAACTATGGCTACACCTTC.

The chain uses TRBV14 and TRBJ1-5, with D possibly TRBD1 on 6 matching bases. CDR1 is SGHDN and CDR2 is FVKESK in the germline V gene. Trimming took 4 bases from V and 3 from J, leaving 10 bases between them. The CDR3 consists of 14 residues. CDR3 in DNA: TGTGCCAGCAGCCCGACAGGCCTCAATCAGCCCCAGCATTTT. This translates into CASSPTGLNQPQHF.

As to this clone: This sample includes further DNA sequences coding for the same CDR3. The chain recombines TRBV12-3 or TRBV12-4 with TRBJ2-5; no definite D call. Trimming removed 6 bases at V and 2 bases at J, with 4 bases between. This CDR3 is 11 amino acids long. DNA of the CDR3: TGTGCCAGCAGCCAACAAGAGACCCAGTACTTC. Its protein is CASSQQETQYF.

The chain recombines TRBV5-1 with TRBJ1-4; D perhaps matches TRBD1 (5 bases). Trimming shortened V by 2 bases and J by 7 bases, and 15 bases separated the two germline ends. There are 15 residues in the CDR3. Per germline, CDR1 SGHRS and CDR2 YFSETQ. The CDR3 bases are TGCGCCAGCAGCTTCCTTCTCTCCGGGGGTGAAAAACTGTTTTTT. It translates to CASSFLLSGGEKLFF.

The chain recombines TRBV3-1 (or the pseudogene TRBV3-2) with TRBJ2-4; possible D gene TRBD2, 6 bases. Germline lookup yields CDR1 LGHDT and CDR2 YNNKEL (reference sequence). V gave up 9 bases and J gave up 5 bases, with 11 bases separating them. The CDR3 consists of 12 residues. CDR3 loop: CASGDSQNIQYF. CDR3 in DNA: TGTGCCAGTGGGGACTCTCAAAACATTCAGTACTTC.

The CDR3 DNA reads TGTGCCAGCAGTTTATTTCCGGCAGGGGGTAATTCACCCCTCCACTTT. Its protein is CASSLFPAGGNSPLHF. This chain connects TRBV28 to TRBJ1-6; 7 bases are shared with TRBD1. This CDR3 spans 16 amino acids. The germline CDR1 and CDR2 sequences are MDHEN and SYDVKM. The ends lost 1 base at V and 6 bases at J; junction bases unmatched: 6.

The chain employs TRBV7-8 and TRBJ1-3; D might be TRBD1 (6 bases). This CDR3 spans 15 amino acids. V gave up 5 bases and J gave up 0 bases, with 11 bases separating them. CDR1 is SGHVS and CDR2 is FQNEAQ in the germline V gene. The CDR3 region has the DNA TGTGCCAGCAGCCTCGGACAGAGCTCTGGAAACACCATATATTTT. Translated: CASSLGQSSGNTIYF.

This clone was picked up a small number of times. The chain is built from TRBV10-3 and TRBJ1-2, with D maybe TRBD1 (5 bases). Germline CDR1 is ENHRY and CDR2 is SYGVKD. The CDR3 runs 16 residues. V gave up 4 bases and J gave up 7 bases, with 22 bases separating them. The CDR3 loop reads CAISAEGPTLGGGYTF. CDR3 DNA sequence: TGTGCCATCAGTGCCGAGGGACCGACCTTGGGAGGTGGCTACACCTTC.

This chain connects TRBV5-4 to TRBJ1-1; TRBD1 matches 7 bases. The CDR3 extends over 13 amino acids. Trimming removed 5 bases from V and 5 bases from J; junction bases left unmatched: 6. Germline V gives CDR1 SGHNT, CDR2 YYREEE (reference sequence). The CDR3, as DNA: TGTGCCAGCAGGGAACAGGGGTGGACTGAAGCTTTCTTT. The encoded protein is CASREQGWTEAFF.

The chain is built from TRBV28 and TRBJ2-2, with TRBD1 identical over 10 bases. CDR1 is MDHEN, CDR2 SYDVKM, per germline. This CDR3 is built from 13 residues. V was pared by 11 bases and J by 2 bases, with 2 bases of the junction left unmatched. The CDR3 spells CAGTGDNTGELFF. The CDR3 DNA reads as TGTGCCGGGACAGGGGATAACACCGGGGAGCTGTTTTTT. The whole variable domain, filled in from reference TRBV28 and TRBJ2-2, reads DVKVTQSSRYLVKRTGEKVFLECVQDMDHENMFWYRQDPGLGLRLIYFSYDVKMKEKGDIPEGYSVSREKKERFSLILESASTNQTSMYLCAGTGDNTGELFFGEGSRLTVL.

V gene TRBV30 combines with J gene TRBJ1-1; the match to TRBD1 covers 7 bases. The V and J ends lost 2 bases and 8 bases, in that order; junction bases with no gene match: 5. The CDR3 totals 12 residues. CDR1 is GTSNPN, CDR2 SVGIG, per germline (reference sequence). CDR3 region: CAWSRPGGEAFF. CDR3 coding DNA: TGTGCCTGGAGTCGACCAGGGGGAGAAGCTTTCTTT.

The chain combines TRBV6-2 or TRBV6-3 with TRBJ1-1; perhaps TRBD1 as D (5 bases). Germline values: CDR1 MNHEY, CDR2 SVGEGT. Between the trimmed V and J ends, which lost 0 bases and 0 bases, there was a span of 20 bases. CDR3 length: 19 amino acids. This chain's CDR3 is CASSYSPLSYGALNTEAFF. As DNA, the CDR3 is TGTGCCAGCAGTTACTCGCCTCTTTCATATGGGGCCTTGAACACTGAAGCTTTCTTT.

The CDR3 loop is CASSLGVGGVTMRQFF. CDR3 nucleotide sequence: TGTGCCAGCAGCTTAGGGGTGGGCGGGGTTACAATGAGGCAGTTCTTC. This chain joins TRBV7-2 and TRBJ2-1; perhaps TRBD2 as D (6 bases). CDR3 length: 16 residues. CDR1 and CDR2 from the germline V gene are SGHTA and FQGNSA. The V end lost 1 base, the J end lost 12 bases, and 22 bases lay between the germline ends.

This clone has only one observation. CDR3 in amino acids: CASSLGQGAYYGYTF. The CDR3 DNA is TGTGCCAGCAGCTTAGGGCAGGGGGCCTACTATGGCTACACCTTC. The chain is built from TRBV7-9 and TRBJ1-2; 8 nucleotides agree with TRBD1. The germline V gene encodes CDR1 SEHNR and CDR2 FQNEAQ (reference sequence). This CDR3 comprises 15 residues. The V and J ends lost 1 base and 3 bases, in that order; junction bases with no gene match: 4.

This rearrangement joins TRBV5-1 to TRBJ1-1; D not resolved. V was pared by 2 bases and J by 6 bases, with 11 bases between. Per the germline V gene, CDR1 is SGHRS and CDR2 is YFSETQ. CDR3 length: 13 residues. CDR3 sequence reads: CASSLAGIAEAFF. CDR3 nucleotide sequence: TGCGCCAGCAGCTTAGCAGGCATCGCTGAAGCTTTCTTT.

V usage is TRBV20-1 and J usage is TRBJ1-2, with 7 bases matching TRBD1. Trimming cost V 8 bases and J 5 bases; bases outside gene matches: 5. The CDR3 is 11 residues long. The germline V gene encodes CDR1 DFQATT and CDR2 SNEGSKA (reference sequence). The chain's CDR3 is CSLDRVYGYTF. CDR3 bases: TGCAGTCTCGACAGGGTTTATGGCTACACCTTC.